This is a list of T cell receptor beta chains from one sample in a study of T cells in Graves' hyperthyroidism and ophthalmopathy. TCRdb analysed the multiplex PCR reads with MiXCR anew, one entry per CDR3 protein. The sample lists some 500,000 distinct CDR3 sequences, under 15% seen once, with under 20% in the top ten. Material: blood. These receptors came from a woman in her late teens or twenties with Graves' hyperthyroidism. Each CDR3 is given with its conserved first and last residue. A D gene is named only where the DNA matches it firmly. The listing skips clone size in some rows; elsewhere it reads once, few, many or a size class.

CDR3aa: CSAIARQGLTDTQYF
CDR3nt: TGCAGTGCCATAGCTAGACAGGGCCTCACAGATACGCAGTATTTT
j_gene: TRBJ2-3
v_gene: TRBV20-1
abundance: many
d_gene: TRBD1

CDR3aa: CATRGGSKETQYF
CDR3nt: TGTGCCACCAGAGGAGGTAGCAAAGAGACCCAGTACTTC
j_gene: TRBJ2-5
v_gene: TRBV24-1
abundance: many
d_gene: NA

CDR3aa: CSASLPLAHNEQFF
CDR3nt: TGCAGTGCTAGTCTACCACTAGCTCACAATGAGCAGTTCTTC
j_gene: TRBJ2-1
v_gene: TRBV20-1
abundance: many
d_gene: NA

CDR3aa: CASSPAGGMNTEAFF
CDR3nt: TGTGCCAGCAGTCCAGCCGGGGGCATGAACACTGAAGCTTTCTTT
j_gene: TRBJ1-1
v_gene: TRBV5-8
abundance: many
d_gene: NA

CDR3aa: CASSPAGRTEAFF
CDR3nt: TGTGCCAGCAGCCCTGCGGGGAGGACTGAAGCTTTCTTT
j_gene: TRBJ1-1
v_gene: TRBV9
abundance: NA
d_gene: NA

CDR3aa: CASSASTENTEAFF
CDR3nt: TGCGCCAGCAGCGCTTCAACAGAAAACACTGAAGCTTTCTTT
j_gene: TRBJ1-1
v_gene: TRBV10-1
abundance: many
d_gene: NA

CDR3aa: CASSPPAPDTQYF
CDR3nt: TGTGCCAGCAGTCCCCCCGCCCCAGATACGCAGTATTTT
j_gene: TRBJ2-3
v_gene: TRBV12-3/TRBV12-4
abundance: few
d_gene: NA

CDR3aa: CASSSWPSSGNQPQHF
CDR3nt: TGTGCCAGCAGTTCGTGGCCAAGCAGCGGCAATCAGCCCCAGCATTTT
j_gene: TRBJ1-5
v_gene: TRBV12-3/TRBV12-4
abundance: NA
d_gene: NA

CDR3aa: CASTPYPGQEKLFF
CDR3nt: TGTGCCAGCACCCCTTACCCGGGCCAAGAAAAACTGTTTTTT
j_gene: TRBJ1-4
v_gene: TRBV7-3
abundance: NA
d_gene: NA

CDR3aa: CATTREQNTEAFF
CDR3nt: TGTGCCACCACACGGGAGCAGAACACTGAAGCTTTCTTT
j_gene: TRBJ1-1
v_gene: TRBV12-3/TRBV12-4
abundance: many
d_gene: NA

CDR3aa: CASSALAGLNTGELFF
CDR3nt: TGTGCCAGCAGCGCCCTAGCGGGGTTAAACACCGGGGAGCTGTTTTTT
j_gene: TRBJ2-2
v_gene: TRBV9
abundance: NA
d_gene: TRBD2

CDR3aa: CATSLEWGEGDTGELFF
CDR3nt: TGTGCCACCAGCCTTGAGTGGGGAGAAGGAGACACCGGGGAGCTGTTTTTT
j_gene: TRBJ2-2
v_gene: TRBV15
abundance: NA
d_gene: NA

CDR3aa: CASSSGQGVGTGELFF
CDR3nt: TGTGCCAGCAGCTCCGGACAGGGGGTAGGGACCGGGGAGCTGTTTTTT
j_gene: TRBJ2-2
v_gene: TRBV7-9
abundance: once
d_gene: TRBD1

CDR3aa: CASSLSSSGNEQFF
CDR3nt: TGTGCCAGCAGTTTAAGTAGTAGCGGGAATGAGCAGTTCTTC
j_gene: TRBJ2-1
v_gene: TRBV12-3/TRBV12-4
abundance: NA
d_gene: TRBD2